The clone carrying this TCR beta chain is labeled as medium-sized. The source of the sample is a study of T-cell reconstitution after alpha-beta-depleted transplantation in children. Per germline, CDR1 KGHDR and CDR2 SFDVKD. The CDR3 contains 13 residues. V lost 5 bases to trimming and J lost 8 bases, with 12 bases between them. Preparation of the TCRbeta library was carried out with unique molecular identifiers. TCRdb re-analysed the PCR reads in MiXCR, keeping a single row per CDR3 protein. Here the sample spans 5,000 or so distinct CDR3 sequences, around 7.8% being singletons. This TCR derives from a boy younger than two who had a stem cell transplant for SCID, so the T cells may come from the graft donor. The chain uses TRBV24-1 and TRBJ2-4; a weak D match, TRBD2 (6 bases). Material: PBMCs, mostly from graft donor cells, obtained 60 days after TCRalphabeta/CD19-depleted stem cell transplant. The CDR3 sequence: CATSAQWGDIQYF. DNA of the CDR3: TGTGCCACCAGTGCCCAGTGGGGGGACATTCAGTACTTC.